This TCR beta chain was profiled in a study of cytotoxic CD8 clonotypes in ibrutinib-treated CLL. Background on the study: Researchers reported ten to eleven relapsed/refractory and about 15 treatment-naive patients, some 18 of them IGHV unmutated. Study results and caveats: Baseline levels were approached again at progression, after clonality had risen at ibrutinib response.

Sequencing was performed with immunoSEQ multiplex PCR; in TCRdb, only in-frame clones are kept and a portion is missing. The sample has 75,000 to 80,000 clones, around four fifths seen once. Notes on this clone: The antigen is not known.

CDR3 length: 15 residues. Germline-derived CDR1 and CDR2 are LNHDA and SQIVND (reference sequence). V was clipped by 7 bases and J by 4 bases; unmatched bases: 10. The sequence was collected from a human donor with chronic lymphocytic leukemia. The V gene is TRBV19, the J gene TRBJ2-3, with TRBD2 matching over 8 bases. The sample was PBMCs, taken after 24 months of ibrutinib treatment. The CDR3 sequence is CASTFGTSGSDTQYF. The DNA of the CDR3 is TGTGCCAGTACCTTCGGGACTAGTGGGTCAGATACGCAGTATTTT.